A selection of T cell receptor beta chains follows, all from one sample in a study of breast tumors, draining lymph nodes, adjacent tissues. MiXCR was run by TCRdb on the multiplex PCR reads, yielding one entry per CDR3 protein. The repertoire holds around 140,000 distinct CDR3 sequences, with about a fifth as singletons. Material for sequencing was axillary lymph node tissue. These receptors all stem from a female donor with breast cancer. Some clones in this sample may be carry-over from other donors' samples. Each CDR3 is given with its conserved first and last residue. Fields, in order: V gene, clone size, J gene, D gene, CDR3 DNA, CDR3 protein. D genes are given only for firm matches. Rows give clone size only sometimes, using once, few, many, or a class for an expanded clone.

v_call: TRBV28; clone_size: many; j_call: TRBJ2-7; d_call: NA; cdr3_nt: TGTGCCAGCAGTGGAACGAACAGGAATTCCTACGAGCAGTACTTC; cdr3_aa: CASSGTNRNSYEQYF
v_call: TRBV15; clone_size: many; j_call: TRBJ2-3; d_call: NA; cdr3_nt: TGTGCCACCAGCAGAGATACGGCGGGAAAGACAGATACGCAGTATTTT; cdr3_aa: CATSRDTAGKTDTQYF
v_call: TRBV6-5; clone_size: many; j_call: TRBJ2-3; d_call: NA; cdr3_nt: TGTGCCAGCAGTGGCGGGCAGGCCGCGAGTGTGACGCAGTATTTT; cdr3_aa: CASSGGQAASVTQYF
v_call: TRBV7-3; clone_size: many; j_call: TRBJ2-5; d_call: NA; cdr3_nt: TGTGCCAGCAGCTTAACAGGCACCTACCAAGAGACCCAGTACTTC; cdr3_aa: CASSLTGTYQETQYF
v_call: TRBV12-3/TRBV12-4; clone_size: many; j_call: TRBJ2-2; d_call: TRBD2; cdr3_nt: TGTGCCAGCAGTCCCGGGACTAGCGGGAGTTCCACCGGGGAGCTGTTTTTT; cdr3_aa: CASSPGTSGSSTGELFF
v_call: TRBV12-3/TRBV12-4; clone_size: many; j_call: TRBJ1-3; d_call: TRBD1; cdr3_nt: TGTGCCAGCAGTTTCGACAGGGGGCCACCTGGAAACACCATATATTTT; cdr3_aa: CASSFDRGPPGNTIYF
v_call: TRBV7-2; clone_size: many; j_call: TRBJ1-6; d_call: TRBD1; cdr3_nt: TGTGCCAGCAGCCCCCGGGACAGGGGGCAGAATTCACCCCTCCACTTT; cdr3_aa: CASSPRDRGQNSPLHF
v_call: TRBV20-1; clone_size: NA; j_call: TRBJ2-3; d_call: TRBD1; cdr3_nt: TGCAGTGCGCCCGGGACAGCCAGGGATACGCAGTATTTT; cdr3_aa: CSAPGTARDTQYF
v_call: TRBV7-9; clone_size: NA; j_call: TRBJ2-5; d_call: TRBD1; cdr3_nt: TGTGCCAGCAGCCCGACAGGGGTAGAGACCCAGTACTTC; cdr3_aa: CASSPTGVETQYF
v_call: TRBV28; clone_size: many; j_call: TRBJ2-5; d_call: NA; cdr3_nt: TGTGCCAGCAGTTTTAGCCACCTCACTCAAGAGACCCAGTACTTC; cdr3_aa: CASSFSHLTQETQYF
v_call: TRBV11-3; clone_size: many; j_call: TRBJ2-5; d_call: TRBD2; cdr3_nt: TGTGCCAGCAGCTTAGGCGGACTAGCGGAAGAGACCCAGTACTTC; cdr3_aa: CASSLGGLAEETQYF
v_call: TRBV10-2; clone_size: many; j_call: TRBJ2-7; d_call: NA; cdr3_nt: TGCGCCAGCAGTGAGTGGGGGCTCGAGCAGTACTTC; cdr3_aa: CASSEWGLEQYF
v_call: TRBV5-1; clone_size: many; j_call: TRBJ2-2; d_call: TRBD2; cdr3_nt: TGCGCCAGCAGCTTAGGGACTAGCGGGAGTAACCGGGAGCTGTTTTTT; cdr3_aa: CASSLGTSGSNRELFF
v_call: TRBV9; clone_size: many; j_call: TRBJ2-2; d_call: NA; cdr3_nt: TGTGCCAGCAGCGACCCTAGGGGGGATAACACCGGGGAGCTGTTTTTT; cdr3_aa: CASSDPRGDNTGELFF
v_call: TRBV20-1; clone_size: NA; j_call: TRBJ2-7; d_call: NA; cdr3_nt: TGCAGCGCTACCAGGGAGCGGAGTGGAGAGCAGTACTTC; cdr3_aa: CSATRERSGEQYF
v_call: TRBV14; clone_size: many; j_call: TRBJ2-7; d_call: NA; cdr3_nt: TGTGCCAGCAGCTGGTCAGCTTCGGTAAGCGAGCAGTACTTC; cdr3_aa: CASSWSASVSEQYF
v_call: TRBV9; clone_size: NA; j_call: TRBJ2-2; d_call: NA; cdr3_nt: NA; cdr3_aa: CASSVGVAAYYEQYFGELFF
v_call: TRBV27; clone_size: NA; j_call: TRBJ2-1; d_call: NA; cdr3_nt: TGTGCCAGCAGTTTTCGGGCGGGATTTGGCAATGAGCAGTTCTTC; cdr3_aa: CASSFRAGFGNEQFF
v_call: TRBV28; clone_size: NA; j_call: TRBJ1-5; d_call: TRBD1; cdr3_nt: TGTGCCAGCAGTCCACCGGGACAGGGGGACAATCAGCCCCAGCATTTT; cdr3_aa: CASSPPGQGDNQPQHF
v_call: TRBV4-1; clone_size: many; j_call: TRBJ2-7; d_call: NA; cdr3_nt: TGCGCCAGCAGCCAAGGCGAAGGGACGCCCACCTACGAGCAGTACTTC; cdr3_aa: CASSQGEGTPTYEQYF
v_call: TRBV6-1; clone_size: NA; j_call: TRBJ1-5; d_call: TRBD1; cdr3_nt: TGTGCCAGCAAGGGACAGGGGCTCAATCAGCCCCAGCATTTT; cdr3_aa: CASKGQGLNQPQHF
v_call: TRBV5-1; clone_size: many; j_call: TRBJ2-1; d_call: TRBD2; cdr3_nt: TGCGCCAGCAGACCTACTAGCGGGAGTAGTAATGAGCAGTTCTTC; cdr3_aa: CASRPTSGSSNEQFF
v_call: TRBV6-6; clone_size: once; j_call: TRBJ1-5; d_call: NA; cdr3_nt: TGTGCCAGCAGAGCCTCGGGACCGGGGTTTCAGCCCCAGCATTTT; cdr3_aa: CASRASGPGFQPQHF
v_call: TRBV7-2; clone_size: many; j_call: TRBJ2-3; d_call: TRBD2; cdr3_nt: TGTGCCAGCAGCTTAGGGGCTGCGGGAGGCCCGGGGAGGCAGTATTTT; cdr3_aa: CASSLGAAGGPGRQYF
v_call: TRBV6-5; clone_size: many; j_call: TRBJ2-6; d_call: NA; cdr3_nt: TGTGCCAGCAGTTACAAGGCACAGGGATCCTTGGTTGGGGCCAACGTCCTGACTTTC; cdr3_aa: CASSYKAQGSLVGANVLTF
v_call: TRBV27; clone_size: many; j_call: TRBJ2-7; d_call: TRBD2; cdr3_nt: TGTGCCAGCAGTCCGAGGGAGGGGTCCTACGAGCAGTACTTC; cdr3_aa: CASSPREGSYEQYF
v_call: TRBV6-1; clone_size: NA; j_call: TRBJ2-6; d_call: TRBD2; cdr3_nt: TGTGCCAGCAGCGGACTAGCGGGACGCTCTGGGGCCAACGTCCTGACTTTC; cdr3_aa: CASSGLAGRSGANVLTF
v_call: TRBV7-2; clone_size: many; j_call: TRBJ1-2; d_call: NA; cdr3_nt: TGTGCCAGCAGCTTTGGGGGACCCTATGGCTACACCTTC; cdr3_aa: CASSFGGPYGYTF
v_call: TRBV11-3; clone_size: many; j_call: TRBJ2-1; d_call: TRBD2; cdr3_nt: TGTGCCAGCAGCTTAGCACTAGCGGGAAGGTCCTACAATGAGCAGTTCTTC; cdr3_aa: CASSLALAGRSYNEQFF
v_call: TRBV19; clone_size: many; j_call: TRBJ2-2; d_call: TRBD2; cdr3_nt: TGTGCCAGTAGGTCGGGACTAGCGGGAGGGCCGGGCACCGGGGAGCTGTTTTTT; cdr3_aa: CASRSGLAGGPGTGELFF
v_call: TRBV12-3/TRBV12-4; clone_size: few; j_call: TRBJ2-4; d_call: NA; cdr3_nt: TGTGCCAGCAGTTTAGCGCCGATCGGGACGCGGATAGCCAAAAACATTCAGTACTTC; cdr3_aa: CASSLAPIGTRIAKNIQYF
v_call: TRBV28; clone_size: NA; j_call: TRBJ2-6; d_call: NA; cdr3_nt: TGTGCCACCAAGGCTGGGGCCAACGTCCTGACTTTC; cdr3_aa: CATKAGANVLTF
v_call: TRBV30; clone_size: many; j_call: TRBJ1-4; d_call: NA; cdr3_nt: TGTGCCTGGGCCGACAGCCACAATGAAAAACTGTTTTTT; cdr3_aa: CAWADSHNEKLFF
v_call: TRBV4-3; clone_size: NA; j_call: TRBJ2-5; d_call: NA; cdr3_nt: TGCGCCAGCAGCCAAGATGCCCACCCCCGGGAGACCCAGTACTTC; cdr3_aa: CASSQDAHPRETQYF
v_call: TRBV11-2; clone_size: NA; j_call: TRBJ2-1; d_call: TRBD2; cdr3_nt: TGTGCCAGCAGCTTAGACGGGTCTAGCGGGAGTACCTTGTCCTACAATGAGCAGTTCTTC; cdr3_aa: CASSLDGSSGSTLSYNEQFF
v_call: TRBV2; clone_size: many; j_call: TRBJ2-5; d_call: TRBD2; cdr3_nt: TGTGCCAGCGGTGTTCTAGCGGGAGTGCGAGAGACCCAGTACTTC; cdr3_aa: CASGVLAGVRETQYF
v_call: TRBV9; clone_size: once; j_call: TRBJ1-1; d_call: NA; cdr3_nt: TGTGCCAGCAAAGGTGGGACTTCCACTGAAGCTTTCTTT; cdr3_aa: CASKGGTSTEAFF
v_call: TRBV11-3; clone_size: many; j_call: TRBJ2-5; d_call: NA; cdr3_nt: TGTGCCAGCAGCTTAGGTATGGGAGAGACCCAGTACTTC; cdr3_aa: CASSLGMGETQYF
v_call: TRBV29-1; clone_size: many; j_call: TRBJ2-1; d_call: TRBD2; cdr3_nt: TGCAGCGTTGACATAGCGGGGGGGCTATACAATGAGCAGTTCTTC; cdr3_aa: CSVDIAGGLYNEQFF
v_call: TRBV20-1; clone_size: many; j_call: TRBJ2-2; d_call: TRBD2; cdr3_nt: TGCAGTGCTAGACAGGCGGGAGGGCCGGGCACCGGGGAGCTGTTTTTT; cdr3_aa: CSARQAGGPGTGELFF
v_call: TRBV7-9; clone_size: many; j_call: TRBJ2-7; d_call: NA; cdr3_nt: TGTGCCAGCAGCTTAGGCCAGGGGGAGGACGAGCAGTACTTC; cdr3_aa: CASSLGQGEDEQYF
v_call: TRBV20-1; clone_size: many; j_call: TRBJ1-5; d_call: TRBD1; cdr3_nt: TGCAGTGCTAGAGGGACAGGGGTTATTCAGCCCCAGCATTTT; cdr3_aa: CSARGTGVIQPQHF
v_call: TRBV6-1; clone_size: many; j_call: TRBJ2-1; d_call: NA; cdr3_nt: TGTGCCAGCAGTGAAGTGGGAGAAGGCTATGAGCAGTTCTTC; cdr3_aa: CASSEVGEGYEQFF
v_call: TRBV4-3; clone_size: many; j_call: TRBJ2-3; d_call: TRBD2; cdr3_nt: TGCGCCAGCAGCCAAGGACTAGCTTCGGCAGATACGCAGTATTTT; cdr3_aa: CASSQGLASADTQYF
v_call: TRBV5-4; clone_size: many; j_call: TRBJ2-1; d_call: TRBD2; cdr3_nt: TGTGCCAGCAGCTTGGCTAGCGGGAGGGCTACCGCTAATGAGCAGTTCTTC; cdr3_aa: CASSLASGRATANEQFF
v_call: TRBV12-3/TRBV12-4; clone_size: many; j_call: TRBJ2-5; d_call: TRBD2; cdr3_nt: TGTGCCAGCAGTTTATTTCGGGAGGGGGAGACCCAGTACTTC; cdr3_aa: CASSLFREGETQYF
v_call: TRBV5-6; clone_size: many; j_call: TRBJ2-3; d_call: TRBD1; cdr3_nt: TGTGCCAGCAGCTGGATGGGACAGACCACAGATACGCAGTATTTT; cdr3_aa: CASSWMGQTTDTQYF
v_call: TRBV5-4; clone_size: NA; j_call: TRBJ2-1; d_call: NA; cdr3_nt: TGTGCCAGCAGCCCAGTCGGGGGTGTCTGCAATGAGCAGTTCTTC; cdr3_aa: CASSPVGGVCNEQFF
v_call: TRBV6-1; clone_size: few; j_call: TRBJ2-5; d_call: TRBD1; cdr3_nt: TGTGCCAGCAGAAATGGGGACAGGGGTTTCCAAGAGACCCAGTACTTC; cdr3_aa: CASRNGDRGFQETQYF
v_call: TRBV28; clone_size: few; j_call: TRBJ2-3; d_call: TRBD1; cdr3_nt: TGTGCCAGCAGTGGACCCGGGACAGGGGGCTTAGATACGCAGTATTTT; cdr3_aa: CASSGPGTGGLDTQYF
v_call: TRBV12-3/TRBV12-4; clone_size: many; j_call: TRBJ2-3; d_call: TRBD1; cdr3_nt: TGTGCCAGCACCTGGACAGGGAACACAGATACGCAGTATTTT; cdr3_aa: CASTWTGNTDTQYF
v_call: TRBV9; clone_size: few; j_call: TRBJ2-6; d_call: TRBD2; cdr3_nt: TGTGCCAGCAGTGATAGACTGGGACTAGCGGGGTTCTCTGGGGCCAACGTCCTGACTTTC; cdr3_aa: CASSDRLGLAGFSGANVLTF
v_call: TRBV19; clone_size: few; j_call: TRBJ2-3; d_call: TRBD2; cdr3_nt: TGTGCCAGTAGAGCCAGCGGGGCCACAGATACGCAGTATTTT; cdr3_aa: CASRASGATDTQYF
v_call: TRBV20-1; clone_size: many; j_call: TRBJ2-5; d_call: NA; cdr3_nt: TGCAGTGCTAGGATGTCGGACGCATCTTGGGAAGGGACCCAGTACTTC; cdr3_aa: CSARMSDASWEGTQYF